The sequence of this T cell receptor beta chain was determined in a study of blood T cell repertoires in COVID-19. Overall study: Samples of COVID-19 (acute and convalescent) were obtained from the United States, Italy and Spain.

As handled by the study authors: Estimated nucleated cell counts came from reference gene primer amplification. Only in-frame clones appear in the TCRdb table, and some are missing; sequencing was by immunoSEQ multiplex PCR. That table furnishes V, J and clone size, whereas the DNA furnished D and trimming. Of 100,000 to 150,000 clones in the sample, over 75% were seen once. This clonotype originated in a man aged 55 to 69 with acute or convalescent COVID-19. The sequenced sample consisted of peripheral blood.

The DNA of the CDR3 is TGTGCCAGCAGTGAACGGGGTTATAGCAATCAGCCCCAGCATTTT. It specifies CASSERGYSNQPQHF. The rearrangement uses TRBV6-1 and TRBJ1-5; D is uncertain. The CDR3 has 15 residues. Germline lookup yields CDR1 MNHNS and CDR2 SASEGT. The V and J ends lost 2 bases and 0 bases respectively, with 8 bases between them.